One TCR beta chain is described in this entry. The specificity of this receptor is unknown. No qualities accompany the bases; no much larger clone lies one base away. The sample comes from a study of cytomegalovirus exposure and HLA in healthy donors listed by TCRdb under 2017. Regarding the study in general: An earlier analysis of some 600 of the donors reported around 280 Gb of sequence data and about 120 million unique TCR beta sequences obtained from around 180 million T cells. About 300 gigabases of sequencing data and about 92 million unique TCR sequences made up an early release that covered fewer than 650 HLA-typed donors. The genetic ancestry cluster associated with self-reported Caucasian donors included about 84% of the roughly 410 genotyped donors. The study was designed to test whether signatures of past pathogen exposure could be identified by cataloging public T cell receptors. The study profiled the T cell repertoires of 500 to 800 subjects by immunosequencing and related them to cytomegalovirus serostatus. Besides the first cohort of approximately 710 subjects, a separate validation cohort made up of 95 to 150 different subjects was used. To predict cytomegalovirus infection status, the study brought together high-throughput TCR immunosequencing, statistical association of individual TCRs with disease status, and machine learning. To study patterns of TCR occurrence, a later analysis re-analyzed previously published TCR beta repertoires from 666 donors and added high-resolution HLA genotyping. Rather than using new phenotypic data, the later analysis identified candidate immune exposures from TCR beta sequences and from how often those sequences occurred across donors. An earlier analysis of around 640 of the donors used high-throughput TCR beta sequencing to judge whether each TCR beta V gene segment behaved as functional or pseudogenic. Donor age, sex, ethnicity and CMV serostatus were collected together with the repertoire data. In a later genetic analysis, genome-wide SNP genotypes for about 60% of the 666 donors were used, and that subset was treated as a discovery cohort. All discovery cohort repertoires had been generated using a single sequencing platform. Both class I and class II loci were covered by HLA typing, at four-digit resolution. The number of donors typed differed by locus, with roughly 620-630 for A, B, C, DRB1 and DQB1, more than 500 for DQA1, 600 to 610 for DPA1, and approximately 470 for DPB1. Four to six DR-DQ haplotypes were handled as single units for association and clustering, since linkage in the cohort was strong. Among 398 genotyped donors of the cohort, an average of roughly 230,000 unique TCR beta nucleotide sequences was sequenced per donor, of which approximately 18% were non-productive. General conclusions and limits of the study: This cohort had only TCR beta chains sequenced, and the lack of alpha or paired-chain data limited which features could be detected. The classifier was reported to diagnose cytomegalovirus status with high specificity and sensitivity in both the original cohort and the validation cohort. Because HLA typing was missing for some donors at each locus, association tests included only the typed subset. Across donors, most TCR sequences were observed very rarely, whereas some public TCRs were present in many individuals. Some IMGT-functional V segments, including TRBV6-2 and TRBV6-3, could not be distinguished by the 87-base-pair reads and were therefore excluded. According to a later analysis, TCR association rates differed among HLA loci, with DRB1 alleles showing the most associated TCRs and HLA-C alleles showing the fewest. Compared with equally common non-associated chains, HLA-associated TCR beta chains in a later analysis were more clonally expanded and had lower generation probabilities. Because counts were too low, more than 15 rarely observed V segments, including chromosome 9 orphons, were excluded from the earlier analysis of around 640 of the donors. In an earlier analysis of roughly 500 of the donors, most TCR beta V segments appeared in productive rearrangements about 87% or about 30% of the time, broadly matching IMGT annotations. In vitro tests confirmed that a few of the cytomegalovirus-associated TCR beta chains recognize cytomegalovirus antigens. In a later analysis, most CMV-associated TCR beta chains were found to appear HLA-restricted, with HLA associations seemingly driven largely by CMV exposure. A further reported finding was that TCR beta sequences accurately predicted the HLA-A and HLA-B alleles for most subjects in the first cohort. For the cohort, immune exposure information was limited to CMV serostatus. An association between a missense DCLRE1C variant and V-gene and J-gene trimming of TCR beta chains was found in a later genetic analysis and replicated in an independent cohort. A later genetic analysis reported fewer N-insertions in productive TCRs among donors in an Asian-associated ancestry cluster than the roughly 650-donor mean. Correlated functional status among segregating V segments might be attributable to linkage disequilibrium, but an unknown experimental factor could not be ruled out. A total of roughly 160 TCR beta chains were listed by the study as associated with cytomegalovirus. A group of highly shared sequence variants was considered likely to be a technical artifact of the sequencing pipeline. Assigning TCR associations to individual alleles was difficult when HLA alleles, especially DR and DQ, strongly co-occurred. Sequencing depth was assumed to be roughly uniform across donors in the presence/absence analyses, though that assumption may not hold. A later analysis associated about 16,000 TCR beta sequences with specific HLA alleles at a false discovery rate of 0.05. Several of the top co-occurrence clusters appeared to be linked to parvovirus B19, influenza, CMV and Epstein-Barr virus, according to a later analysis. It was suggested by the authors that the approach could potentially be generalized to other disease states and immunological phenotypes.

The cohort consisted of 666 healthy bone marrow donors. All cohort members were sampled while nominally healthy, although unrecorded immune exposures were likely present. The donor tested CMV seronegative, placing the donor among the roughly 400 seronegative members of the cohort. A peripheral blood sample was collected from each donor, and TCR beta sequencing was performed on peripheral blood mononuclear cells. Genomic DNA extraction from the blood cell samples was performed with the Qiagen DNeasy Blood Extraction Kit. The library was produced with the immunoSEQ multiplex PCR assay. A mixture of 60 forward primers for TCR Vbeta segments and 13 reverse primers for TCR Jbeta segments was used in the multiplex PCR. A multiplex PCR assay on genomic DNA amplified the CDR3 region of rearranged TCR beta genes. The Illumina HiSeq System was used to sequence the amplified TCR beta libraries as 87-base-pair reads. As for the authors' bioinformatics: A later analysis tallied 80 million to 95 million unique TCR beta chains across the 640 or so repertoires, and about 10 million of those chains were shared by two or more donors. Raw reads were error-corrected and collapsed into unique sequences by a nearest-neighbor algorithm in which closely related sequences were merged to remove PCR and sequencing errors. To assign V, D and J gene segments, CDR3 sequences were aligned to IMGT reference sequences. For a sequence to be retained, a match of at least six nucleotides to both a V gene segment and a J gene segment was required. Rearrangements were called productive when the CDR3 lacked stop codons and stayed in frame with V and J; all others were non-productive. Following IMGT convention, CDR3 was defined as the stretch from the second conserved V-encoded cysteine to the conserved J-encoded phenylalanine. Sequences without an unambiguous match to a single V gene segment were excluded from the earlier analysis of several hundred of the donors. An earlier analysis of over 450 of the donors classified V segments as functional when productive rearrangements were above 56.7% and as segregating when the standard deviation between donors was above 5%. To diagnose cytomegalovirus status from the catalog of TCR beta chain sequences, a statistical classification framework was built. V and J gene assignment, in a later analysis, came from comparing TCR nucleotide sequences with IMGT/GENE-DB human TR gene sequences. A later analysis assigned CDR3 sequences and most-parsimonious VDJ recombination scenarios with the TCRdist pipeline. In a later analysis, each TCR beta chain was defined by its CDR3 amino acid sequence together with its V-gene family, and reads lacking a unique V-gene family were excluded. To address suspected cross-contamination and a sequencing artifact, a later analysis removed approximately 600 highly shared, low-generation-probability nucleotide sequences. In a later analysis, a clonal expansion index for each public chain was calculated from normalized within-repertoire ranks of inferred template counts. Generation probabilities in a later analysis came from a VDJ recombination model fitted to out-of-frame rearrangements, and those results were checked against IGoR. Hypergeometric tests were used in a later analysis to score TCR-TCR, TCR-HLA and TCR-CMV co-occurrence, with a repertoire-size bias correction applied to the TCR pairs. A later analysis estimated false discovery rates by permuting HLA or CMV assignments 20 times. In a later analysis, co-occurring TCRs were grouped with DBSCAN, and TCRdist sequence similarity was added when clustering was performed within HLA-allele-positive subsets. Repertoires with fewer than 30,000 or more than 120,000 public chains, plus five repertoires with anomalous nucleotide sharing, were excluded from co-occurrence clustering. TCRdb stores this immuneACCESS table with in-frame sequences only. Part of the clones is absent; in the studies checked, under half of the shortfall reflects unresolved V genes, and no reason is known for the rest. From that table come the V and J calls and clone size; the DNA was used to work out D and trimming. The table for this sample lists around 180,000 clones; roughly four fifths of them were counted only once. The top ten clonotypes cover 1.5% to 2% of the sample.

Reading from cysteine to phenylalanine, the CDR3 counts 15 amino acids. Only the CDR3 DNA stays, 45 bases, in frame from base 1. The trim is 1 base for V and 0 bases for J, with a gap of 7 bases between the germline ends. From the germline V gene (reference sequence), CDR1 is MNHNY and CDR2 is SVGAGI. The TCR comes from a man younger than 35 in good health and CMV-seronegative. The rearrangement combines TRBV6-6 with TRBJ1-3, with no confidently assigned D gene. The sequencing input was PBMCs. The CDR3 here reads CASSYFPSSGNTIYF. Here is the DNA: TGTGCCAGCAGTTACTTCCCGAGCTCTGGAAACACCATATATTTT.